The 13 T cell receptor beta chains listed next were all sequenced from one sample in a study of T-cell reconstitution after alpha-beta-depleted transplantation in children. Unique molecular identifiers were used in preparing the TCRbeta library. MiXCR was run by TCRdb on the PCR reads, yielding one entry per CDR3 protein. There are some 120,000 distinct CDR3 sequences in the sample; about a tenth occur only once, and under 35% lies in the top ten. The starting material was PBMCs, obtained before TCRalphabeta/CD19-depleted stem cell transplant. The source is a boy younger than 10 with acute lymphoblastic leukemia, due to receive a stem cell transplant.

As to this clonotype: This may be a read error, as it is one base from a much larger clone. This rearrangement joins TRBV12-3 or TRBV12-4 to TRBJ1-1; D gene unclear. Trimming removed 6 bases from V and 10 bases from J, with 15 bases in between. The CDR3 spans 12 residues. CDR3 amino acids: CASRGLGYGAFF. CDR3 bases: TGTGCCAGCAGAGGGCTCGGGTACGGAGCTTTCTTT.

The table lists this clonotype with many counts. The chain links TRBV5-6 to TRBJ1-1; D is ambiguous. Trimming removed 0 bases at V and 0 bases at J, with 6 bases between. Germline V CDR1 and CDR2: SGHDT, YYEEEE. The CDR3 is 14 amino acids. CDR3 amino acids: CASSLGRVNTEAFF. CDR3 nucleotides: TGTGCCAGCAGCTTGGGGCGGGTGAACACTGAAGCTTTCTTT.

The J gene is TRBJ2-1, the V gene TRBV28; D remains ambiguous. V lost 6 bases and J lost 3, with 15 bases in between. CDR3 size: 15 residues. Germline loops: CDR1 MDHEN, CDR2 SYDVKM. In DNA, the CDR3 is TGTGCCAGCAGCCATACCCAGGACGACTACAATGAGCAGTTCTTC. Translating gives CASSHTQDDYNEQFF. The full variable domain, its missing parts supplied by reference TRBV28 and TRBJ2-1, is DVKVTQSSRYLVKRTGEKVFLECVQDMDHENMFWYRQDPGLGLRLIYFSYDVKMKEKGDIPEGYSVSREKKERFSLILESASTNQTSMYLCASSHTQDDYNEQFFGPGTRLTVL.

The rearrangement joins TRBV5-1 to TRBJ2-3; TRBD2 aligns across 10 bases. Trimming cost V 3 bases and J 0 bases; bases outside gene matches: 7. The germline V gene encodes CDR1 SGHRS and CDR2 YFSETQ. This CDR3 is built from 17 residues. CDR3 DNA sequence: TGCGCCAGCAGCTCCCGACTAGCGGGCCTAAGCACAGATACGCAGTATTTT. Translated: CASSSRLAGLSTDTQYF.

The CDR3 loop reads CASRSTGTAKPEAFF. DNA of the CDR3: TGTGCCAGCAGATCGACCGGGACAGCGAAACCTGAAGCTTTCTTT. The gene calls are TRBV6-2 or TRBV6-3 and TRBJ1-1, with 7 nucleotides matching TRBD1. The length of the CDR3 is 15 residues. Germline CDR1 is MNHEY and CDR2 is SVGEGT. Germline trimming cut 6 bases from V and 6 bases from J; bases unmatched to any gene: 13.

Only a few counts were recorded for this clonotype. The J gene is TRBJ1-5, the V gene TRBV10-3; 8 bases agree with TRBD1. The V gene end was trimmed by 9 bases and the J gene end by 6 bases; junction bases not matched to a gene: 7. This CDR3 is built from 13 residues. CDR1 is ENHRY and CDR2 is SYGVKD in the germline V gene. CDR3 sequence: CAIWDRSGQPQHF. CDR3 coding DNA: TGTGCCATTTGGGACAGGAGCGGTCAGCCCCAGCATTTT.

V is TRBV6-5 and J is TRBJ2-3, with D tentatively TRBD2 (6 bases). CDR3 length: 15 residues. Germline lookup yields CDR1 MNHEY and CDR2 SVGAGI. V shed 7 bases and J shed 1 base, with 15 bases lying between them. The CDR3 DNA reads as TGTGCCAGCACTTCGGGCGGGATCGGCACAGATACGCAGTATTTT. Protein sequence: CASTSGGIGTDTQYF.

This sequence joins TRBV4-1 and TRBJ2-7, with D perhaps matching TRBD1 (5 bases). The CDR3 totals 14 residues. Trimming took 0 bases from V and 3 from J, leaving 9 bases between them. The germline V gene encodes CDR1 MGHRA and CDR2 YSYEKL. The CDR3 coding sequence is TGCGCCAGCAGCCAAGATGCGGACAACTACGAGCAGTACTTC. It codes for CASSQDADNYEQYF.

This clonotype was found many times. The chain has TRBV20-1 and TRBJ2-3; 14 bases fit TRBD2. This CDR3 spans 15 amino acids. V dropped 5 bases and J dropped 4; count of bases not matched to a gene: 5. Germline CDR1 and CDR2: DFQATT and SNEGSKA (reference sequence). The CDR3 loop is CSAPWGLAGADTQYF. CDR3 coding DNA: TGCAGTGCTCCCTGGGGACTAGCGGGAGCAGATACGCAGTATTTT.

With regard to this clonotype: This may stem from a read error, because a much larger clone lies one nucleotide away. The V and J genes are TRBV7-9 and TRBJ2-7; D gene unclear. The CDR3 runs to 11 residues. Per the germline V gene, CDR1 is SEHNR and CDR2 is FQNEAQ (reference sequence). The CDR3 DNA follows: TGTGCCACCGACAAAGGACCGGAGCAGAACTTC. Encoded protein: CATDKGPEQNF.

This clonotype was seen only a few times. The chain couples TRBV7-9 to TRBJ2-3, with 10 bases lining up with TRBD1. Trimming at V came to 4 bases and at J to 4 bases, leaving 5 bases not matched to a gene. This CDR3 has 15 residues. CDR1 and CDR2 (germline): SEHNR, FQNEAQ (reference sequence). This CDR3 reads CASSSPGQGADTQYF. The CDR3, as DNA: TGTGCCAGCAGCTCACCAGGACAGGGGGCAGATACGCAGTATTTT.

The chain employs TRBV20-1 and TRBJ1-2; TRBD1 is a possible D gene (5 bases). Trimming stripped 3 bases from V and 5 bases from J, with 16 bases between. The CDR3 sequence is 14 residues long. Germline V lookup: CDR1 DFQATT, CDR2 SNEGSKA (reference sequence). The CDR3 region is CSASGGGAGYGYTF. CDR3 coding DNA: TGCAGTGCTAGTGGGGGAGGAGCTGGGTATGGCTACACCTTC.

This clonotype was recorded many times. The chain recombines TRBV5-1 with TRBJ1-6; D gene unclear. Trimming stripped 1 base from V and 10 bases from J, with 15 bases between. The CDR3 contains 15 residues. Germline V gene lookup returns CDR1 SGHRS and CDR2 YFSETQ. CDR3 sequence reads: CASSLTDRRDSPLHF. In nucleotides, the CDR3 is TGCGCCAGCAGCTTGACAGATAGGCGCGACTCACCCCTCCACTTT.